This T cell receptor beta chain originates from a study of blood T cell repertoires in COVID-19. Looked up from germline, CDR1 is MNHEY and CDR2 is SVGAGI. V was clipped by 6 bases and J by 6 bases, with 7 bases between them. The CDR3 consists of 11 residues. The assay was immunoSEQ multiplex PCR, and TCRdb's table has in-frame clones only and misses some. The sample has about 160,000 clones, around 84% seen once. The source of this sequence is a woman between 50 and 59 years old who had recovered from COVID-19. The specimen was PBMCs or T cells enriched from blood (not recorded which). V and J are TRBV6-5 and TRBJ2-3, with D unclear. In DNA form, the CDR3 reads TGTGCCAGCAGCGACGGGGATACGCAGTATTTT. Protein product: CASSDGDTQYF.